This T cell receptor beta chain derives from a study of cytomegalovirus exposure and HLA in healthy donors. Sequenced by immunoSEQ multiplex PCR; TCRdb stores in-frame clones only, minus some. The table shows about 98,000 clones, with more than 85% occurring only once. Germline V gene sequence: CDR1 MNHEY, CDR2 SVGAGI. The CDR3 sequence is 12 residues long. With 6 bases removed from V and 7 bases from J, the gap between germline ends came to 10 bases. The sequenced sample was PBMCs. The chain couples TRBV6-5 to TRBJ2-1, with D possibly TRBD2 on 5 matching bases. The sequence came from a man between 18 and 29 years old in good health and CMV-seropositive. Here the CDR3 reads CASRQRRNEQFF. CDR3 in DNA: TGTGCCAGCAGACAGAGGAGGAATGAGCAGTTCTTC.